The 28 T cell receptor beta chains reported below all come from one sample, sequenced in a study of T cell changes during pregnancy in multiple sclerosis. Some clones are missing from TCRdb's copy, which holds only in-frame ones; the method was immunoSEQ multiplex PCR. The sample lists roughly 100,000 clones, around 91% occurring once. This specimen was peripheral blood, taken after pregnancy. The source is a female donor with multiple sclerosis, enrolled in a pregnancy study.

The V and J genes are TRBV27 and TRBJ2-1, with D possibly matching TRBD1 (5 bases). This CDR3 comprises 14 residues. Per germline, CDR1 MNHEY and CDR2 SMNVEV (reference sequence). Trimming removed 3 bases from V and 5 bases from J, with 11 bases in between. CDR3 region: CASSLKGSHNEQFF. CDR3 coding DNA: TGTGCCAGCAGTTTGAAGGGGTCTCACAATGAGCAGTTCTTC.

The rearrangement uses TRBV27 and TRBJ2-7; D might be TRBD1 (5 bases). In germline, CDR1 is MNHEY, CDR2 SMNVEV (reference sequence). The CDR3 length is 13 residues. The V end lost 8 bases, the J end lost 1 base, and 12 bases lay between the germline ends. Here the CDR3 DNA reads TGTGCCAGCGGCATGGACAATTCCTACGAGCAGTACTTC. As protein: CASGMDNSYEQYF.

This clone was observed a handful of times. The chain's CDR3 is CASSLELAGYNEQFF. The CDR3 DNA is TGTGCCAGCAGCTTAGAGCTAGCGGGATACAATGAGCAGTTCTTC. The chain uses TRBV7-3 and TRBJ2-1, with TRBD2 matching 9 bases. V was pared by 2 bases and J by 4 bases, with 3 bases of the junction left unmatched. Germline CDR1 reads SGHTA; CDR2 reads FQGTGA. CDR3 length equals 15 residues.

The chain has TRBV7-3 and TRBJ2-2; TRBD1 aligns across 8 bases. J was trimmed by 4 bases and V by 0 bases; bases with no gene match: 7. Per germline, CDR1 SGHTA and CDR2 FQGTGA. The CDR3 runs 17 residues. The DNA of the CDR3 is TGTGCCAGCAGCTTAACCAGACAGGGGTCGAGCACCGGGGAGCTGTTTTTT. Amino acid sequence: CASSLTRQGSSTGELFF.

This clone appeared once. The chain uses TRBV4-1 and TRBJ2-1; D call uncertain. The germline V and J ends were trimmed by 1 base and 2 bases, with 21 bases remaining between them. CDR1 and CDR2 from the germline V gene are MGHRA and YSYEKL. CDR3 length: 19 amino acids. CDR3 DNA sequence: TGCGCCAGCAGCCAAGTAAATTCTGGGTGGCAGAGGACCTACAATGAGCAGTTCTTC. Encoded protein: CASSQVNSGWQRTYNEQFF.

The sample holds a few counts of this clone. The rearrangement joins TRBV18 to TRBJ1-2, with 8 positions matching TRBD1. This CDR3 region has 14 residues. Looked up from germline, CDR1 is KGHSH and CDR2 is LQKENI. V shed 4 bases, J shed 4 bases, and the junction held 5 bases outside the gene matches. The CDR3 region is CASSQGTGLYGYTF. DNA of the CDR3: TGTGCCAGCTCACAGGGGACAGGTCTCTATGGCTACACCTTC.

The genes are TRBV5-5 and TRBJ1-1; the D is unclear. CDR1 and CDR2 (germline): SGHKS, YYEKEE (reference sequence). V was cut by 4 bases and J by 1 base, with 11 bases left in between. The CDR3 extends over 14 amino acids. CDR3 in amino acids: CASSEGGRNTEAFF. CDR3 in DNA: TGTGCCAGCAGCGAAGGCGGGAGGAACACTGAAGCTTTCTTT. Full variable domain (remainder filled in from reference TRBV5-5 and TRBJ1-1): DAGVTQSPTHLIKTRGQQVTLRCSPISGHKSVSWYQQVLGQGPQFIFQYYEKEERGRGNFPDRFSARQFPNYSSELNVNALLLGDSALYLCASSEGGRNTEAFFGQGTRLTVV.

This chain connects TRBV19 to TRBJ2-7, with D maybe TRBD2 (6 bases). CDR3 length equals 14 residues. Between the trimmed V and J ends, which lost 4 bases and 7 bases, there was a span of 17 bases. Germline-derived CDR1 and CDR2 are LNHDA and SQIVND (reference sequence). This CDR3 reads CASSSWGRGGEQYF. The CDR3 bases are TGTGCCAGTAGTAGTTGGGGTCGAGGAGGGGAGCAGTACTTC.

The V and J genes are TRBV18 and TRBJ2-3; 16 nucleotides line up with TRBD2. The ends lost 5 bases at V and 4 bases at J; junction bases unmatched: 3. Per the germline V gene, CDR1 is KGHSH and CDR2 is LQKENI. The CDR3 is 16 residues long. As DNA, the CDR3 is TGTGCCAGCTCAAGGGGACTAGCGGGAGGGCCAGATACGCAGTATTTT. Residues: CASSRGLAGGPDTQYF.

The chain is built from TRBV6-5 and TRBJ2-5; a possible D gene is TRBD2 (6 bases). The germline CDR1 and CDR2 sequences are MNHEY and SVGAGI. The CDR3 loop spans 14 amino acids. V was trimmed by 6 bases and J by 5 bases, leaving 16 bases between them. CDR3 residues: CASRNAGSAETQYF. The CDR3 nucleotides read TGTGCCAGCAGGAACGCGGGGTCCGCCGAGACCCAGTACTTC.

The genes are TRBV9 and TRBJ2-5, with D possibly TRBD2 on 6 matching bases. CDR3 length equals 15 residues. V gave up 1 base and J gave up 5 bases, with 15 bases separating them. Per the germline V gene, CDR1 is SGDLS and CDR2 is YYNGEE. The CDR3, as DNA: TGTGCCAGCAGCGTAACTAGCCGTCAGTTGGAGACCCAGTACTTC. Translated: CASSVTSRQLETQYF.

J is TRBJ1-3 and V is TRBV2; no clear D gene. From germline, CDR1 is SNHLY and CDR2 FYNNEI. Trimming shortened V by 5 bases and J by 2 bases, and 13 bases separated the two germline ends. CDR3 length: 15 residues. DNA for the CDR3: TGTGCCAGCAGTCTGCAAGCGGGGACTGGAAACACCATATATTTT. Encoded protein: CASSLQAGTGNTIYF.

This clone was found a few times. The CDR3 DNA reads as TGTGCCTGGAGTGGGGCATCAGATACGGGCTACACCTTC. As protein: CAWSGASDTGYTF. This rearrangement joins TRBV30 to TRBJ1-2, with D uncertain. This CDR3 comprises 13 residues. CDR1 GTSNPN and CDR2 SVGIG come from the germline V gene (reference sequence). The V gene lost 1 base and the J gene lost 8 bases, with 14 bases spanning the gap.

The chain recombines TRBV28 with TRBJ2-1; a weak D match, TRBD1 (7 bases). Trimming left V 8 bases short and J 6 bases short, with 20 bases between. This CDR3 has 15 amino acids. Germline values: CDR1 MDHEN, CDR2 SYDVKM. CDR3 nucleotides: TGTGCCAGCTTCCGACAGGGATCGGGAGTCAATGAGCAGTTCTTC. Protein product: CASFRQGSGVNEQFF.

The chain is built from TRBV5-6 and TRBJ2-5, with 9 nucleotides matching TRBD1. There are 19 residues in the CDR3. V shed 2 bases, J shed 5 bases, and the junction held 19 bases outside the gene matches. Germline V gene data show CDR1 as SGHDT and CDR2 as YYEEEE. DNA of the CDR3: TGTGCCAGCAGCTTTGGGATGACTAACCGGGACAGGGATAAGGAGACCCAGTACTTC. Protein product: CASSFGMTNRDRDKETQYF.

This sequence joins TRBV7-9 and TRBJ1-3; 8 bases map to TRBD1. The CDR3 consists of 19 residues. The germline gives CDR1 SEHNR, CDR2 FQNEAQ (reference sequence). V was pared by 4 bases and J by 0 bases, with 14 bases of the junction left unmatched. The CDR3 spells CASSSVPGQDFDSGNTIYF. The CDR3 DNA reads TGTGCCAGCAGCTCCGTCCCGGGACAGGATTTCGACTCTGGAAACACCATATATTTT. Drawing the rest from reference TRBV7-9 and TRBJ1-3, the complete variable domain is DTGVSQNPRHKITKRGQNVTFRCDPISEHNRLYWYRQTLGQGPEFLTYFQNEAQLEKSRLLSDRFSAERPKGSFSTLEIQRTEQGDSAMYLCASSSVPGQDFDSGNTIYFGEGSWLTVV.

The rearrangement uses TRBV4-2 and TRBJ2-7, with TRBD2 identical over 10 bases. The V and J ends lost 1 base and 5 bases, in that order; junction bases with no gene match: 8. Germline loops: CDR1 LGHNA, CDR2 YNFKEQ. This CDR3 is 16 amino acids long. CDR3 protein: CASSQVTAGGPHEQYF. The CDR3 coding sequence is TGTGCCAGCAGCCAAGTTACAGCGGGGGGGCCCCACGAGCAGTACTTC.

The chain carries TRBV7-8 and TRBJ2-1; no definite D call. V was shortened by 1 base and J by 7 bases, with 14 bases between the two germline ends. Germline V gene lookup returns CDR1 SGHVS and CDR2 FQNEAQ. The CDR3 has 15 amino acids. CDR3 in DNA: TGTGCCAGCAGCTTAGGTAGCCCCGGTCAGAATGAGCAGTTCTTC. Translation: CASSLGSPGQNEQFF. The whole variable domain, remainder taken from reference TRBV7-8 and TRBJ2-1, is GAGVSQSPRYKVAKRGQDVALRCDPISGHVSLFWYQQALGQGPEFLTYFQNEAQLDKSGLPSDRFFAERPEGSVSTLKIQRTQQEDSAVYLCASSLGSPGQNEQFFGPGTRLTVL.

The rearrangement links TRBV2 to TRBJ1-6, with 10 positions matching TRBD1. The CDR3 extends over 14 amino acids. Trimming cost V 6 bases and J 11 bases; bases outside gene matches: 7. The V gene's germline CDR1 is SNHLY and CDR2 FYNNEI. The CDR3 DNA sequence: TGTGCCAGCAGAGAGACAGGGGGCGCGCCACCCCTCCACTTT. Protein: CASRETGGAPPLHF.

The J gene is TRBJ1-2, the V gene TRBV5-1, with 7 bases lining up with TRBD1. Per the germline V gene, CDR1 is SGHRS and CDR2 is YFSETQ. The CDR3 is 15 residues long. Trimming at V came to 4 bases and at J to 7 bases, leaving 13 bases not matched to a gene. The CDR3 is CASSPLGQPEFGYTF. CDR3 sequence (DNA): TGCGCCAGCAGCCCCTTGGGACAGCCGGAATTTGGCTACACCTTC. The variable domain in full, with the rest retrieved from reference TRBV5-1 and TRBJ1-2, is KAGVTQTPRYLIKTRGQQVTLSCSPISGHRSVSWYQQTPGQGLQFLFEYFSETQRNKGNFPGRFSGRQFSNSRSEMNVSTLELGDSALYLCASSPLGQPEFGYTFGSGTRLTVV.

The chain is built from TRBV5-1 and TRBJ1-1, with TRBD1 matching over 7 bases. CDR1 and CDR2 (germline): SGHRS, YFSETQ. The CDR3 has 13 amino acids. V shed 2 bases and J 4 bases; nucleotides not matched to a gene: 2. The CDR3 reads CASSFYRGTEAFF. The CDR3 DNA is TGCGCCAGCAGCTTCTACAGGGGCACTGAAGCTTTCTTT. The full variable domain, rest sourced from reference TRBV5-1 and TRBJ1-1, is KAGVTQTPRYLIKTRGQQVTLSCSPISGHRSVSWYQQTPGQGLQFLFEYFSETQRNKGNFPGRFSGRQFSNSRSEMNVSTLELGDSALYLCASSFYRGTEAFFGQGTRLTVV.

The chain carries TRBV11-2 and TRBJ2-3; TRBD2 matches 9 bases. J lost 7 bases, V lost 1 base, and 3 bases had no gene match. The germline V gene has CDR1 SGHAT and CDR2 FQNNGV. The CDR3 consists of 14 residues. The CDR3 nucleotides are TGTGCCAGCAGCTTAGGGACTAGCGTTAATACGCAGTATTTT. It encodes CASSLGTSVNTQYF.

The table lists this clone with a count of one. This chain uses TRBV5-1 with TRBJ2-2; D possibly corresponds to TRBD2 (6 bases). Germline assignment: CDR1 SGHRS and CDR2 YFSETQ. CDR3 size: 16 residues. V dropped 4 bases and J dropped 5 bases, with 18 bases sitting between them. The CDR3 spells CASSPLASFVTGELFF. DNA for the CDR3: TGCGCCAGCAGCCCCCTAGCGAGTTTCGTAACCGGGGAGCTGTTTTTT. Full variable domain (outside the CDR3, taken from reference TRBV5-1 and TRBJ2-2): KAGVTQTPRYLIKTRGQQVTLSCSPISGHRSVSWYQQTPGQGLQFLFEYFSETQRNKGNFPGRFSGRQFSNSRSEMNVSTLELGDSALYLCASSPLASFVTGELFFGEGSRLTVL.

The genes are TRBV28 and TRBJ2-1; maybe TRBD2 (5 bases). CDR3 length: 14 amino acids. V gave up 7 bases and J gave up 9 bases, with 19 bases separating them. Germline CDR1 reads MDHEN; CDR2 reads SYDVKM. The CDR3 coding sequence is TGTGCCAGCACCTCTCTTGACGGGGTTGTTGAGCAGTTCTTC. It specifies CASTSLDGVVEQFF.

This rearrangement joins TRBV7-9 to TRBJ1-4; the match to TRBD1 covers 10 bases. V shed 5 bases, J shed 7 bases, and the junction held 7 bases outside the gene matches. Germline loops: CDR1 SEHNR, CDR2 FQNEAQ (reference sequence). This CDR3 comprises 15 residues. CDR3 coding DNA: TGTGCCAGCAGCCCGCGTGGGACAGGGGTTGAAAAACTGTTTTTT. The encoded protein is CASSPRGTGVEKLFF.

This chain joins TRBV29-1 and TRBJ2-7; a weak D match, TRBD1 (5 bases). This CDR3 has 15 residues. V was cut by 6 bases and J by 6 bases, with 24 bases left in between. The germline gives CDR1 SQVTM, CDR2 ANQGSEA. CDR3 loop: CSVGPMAGRLVEQYF. The DNA for the CDR3 is TGCAGCGTGGGCCCTATGGCAGGGCGATTGGTCGAGCAGTACTTC.

The rearrangement uses TRBV9 and TRBJ1-1, with 9 bases lining up with TRBD1. The CDR3 totals 18 residues. Germline assignment: CDR1 SGDLS and CDR2 YYNGEE. The V and J ends lost 0 bases and 3 bases, in that order; junction bases with no gene match: 12. DNA for the CDR3: TGTGCCAGCAGCGTAGCTATTACAGGGGGCGCCGAGGACACTGAAGCTTTCTTT. It codes for CASSVAITGGAEDTEAFF.

The genes are TRBV10-3 and TRBJ2-7, with TRBD1 matching over 9 bases. The CDR3 covers 15 residues. With V trimmed by 3 bases and J by 5 bases, 8 bases remained unmatched. From germline, CDR1 is ENHRY and CDR2 SYGVKD. The CDR3 DNA reads as TGTGCCATCAGTGAACGGGCACAGGGGGCCGACGAGCAGTACTTC. Encoded protein: CAISERAQGADEQYF.